The rows below give T cell receptor beta chains drawn from one sample of a study of CD8+ T cells in alopecia areata. Repertoires were generated with immunoSEQ multiplex PCR, while TCRdb's copy carries only in-frame clones and drops some. Among over 120,000 clones listed, nearly 55% were seen once. Sequenced here: CD8+ T cells sorted from blood, sampled at week 4, from a patient treated with tofacitinib. Receptors were obtained from a human donor with alopecia areata. Each CDR3 is given with its conserved first and last residue. D genes are given only for firm matches. Some rows have no size entry. The others give once, few or many, or a class for an expanded clone.

size: few
D: TRBD1
V: TRBV5-1
J: TRBJ1-1
CDR3: CASSSMPGQGAFF
DNA: TGCGCCAGCAGCTCGATGCCGGGACAGGGCGCTTTCTTT

size: few
D: .
V: TRBV7-6
J: TRBJ2-1
CDR3: CASGQTGNEQFF
DNA: TGTGCCAGCGGCCAAACGGGCAATGAGCAGTTCTTC

size: .
D: .
V: TRBV5-1
J: TRBJ2-6
CDR3: CASSLRRGGGANVLTF
DNA: TGCGCCAGCAGCTTGAGGAGGGGAGGTGGGGCCAACGTCCTGACTTTC

size: many
D: .
V: TRBV25-1
J: TRBJ2-2
CDR3: CASSFPGDTGELFF
DNA: TGTGCCAGCAGTTTCCCAGGGGACACCGGGGAGCTGTTTTTT

size: once
D: .
V: TRBV5-6
J: TRBJ2-1
CDR3: CASSLGTEQFF
DNA: TGTGCCAGCAGCTTGGGGACAGAGCAGTTCTTC

size: few
D: .
V: TRBV7-2
J: TRBJ1-6
CDR3: CASSLVGSFNSPLHF
DNA: TGTGCCAGCAGCTTAGTGGGCAGCTTCAATTCACCCCTCCACTTT

size: .
D: .
V: TRBV4-3
J: TRBJ1-2
CDR3: CASSQVVSFNYGYTF
DNA: TGCGCCAGCAGCCAAGTGGTTAGCTTTAACTATGGCTACACCTTC

size: .
D: TRBD2
V: TRBV13
J: TRBJ2-1
CDR3: CASSFGTSGGARQFF
DNA: TGTGCCAGCAGCTTCGGGACTAGCGGGGGGGCCCGGCAGTTCTTC

size: .
D: TRBD2
V: TRBV13
J: TRBJ2-7
CDR3: CASSWGSGGSYEQYF
DNA: TGTGCCAGCAGCTGGGGTAGCGGGGGTTCCTACGAGCAGTACTTC

size: .
D: .
V: TRBV2
J: TRBJ2-7
CDR3: CASSEGIAYEQYF
DNA: TGTGCCAGCAGTGAAGGGATCGCCTACGAGCAGTACTTC

size: .
D: .
V: TRBV30
J: TRBJ1-5
CDR3: CAWSREGNQPQHF
DNA: TGTGCCTGGAGCAGAGAAGGCAATCAGCCCCAGCATTTT

size: .
D: .
V: TRBV9
J: TRBJ2-7
CDR3: CASSVYRGGEQYF
DNA: TGTGCCAGCAGCGTATATCGGGGTGGGGAGCAGTACTTC

size: .
D: .
V: TRBV7-9
J: TRBJ1-2
CDR3: CASSQDRASGYGYTF
DNA: TGCGCCAGCAGCCAAGATAGGGCCAGCGGCTATGGCTACACCTTC

size: .
D: .
V: TRBV6-5
J: TRBJ2-3
CDR3: CASSPGRHETDTQYF
DNA: TGTGCCAGCAGCCCGGGACGTCACGAGACAGATACGCAGTATTTT

size: .
D: .
V: TRBV5-1
J: TRBJ1-1
CDR3: CASSGGGNTEAFF
DNA: TGCGCCAGCAGCGGGGGAGGGAACACTGAAGCTTTCTTT

size: few
D: .
V: TRBV4-1
J: TRBJ2-7
CDR3: CASSQAGGFSYEQYF
DNA: TGCGCCAGCAGCCAAGCCGGCGGGTTCTCCTACGAGCAGTACTTC

size: once
D: .
V: TRBV5-6
J: TRBJ2-7
CDR3: CASSPTGSVYEQYF
DNA: TGTGCCAGCAGCCCAACAGGGTCCGTCTACGAGCAGTACTTC

size: .
D: .
V: TRBV30
J: TRBJ1-2
CDR3: CAWSDKLIANYGYTF
DNA: TGTGCCTGGAGTGATAAACTGATAGCTAACTATGGCTACACCTTC

size: .
D: TRBD1
V: TRBV30
J: TRBJ1-1
CDR3: CAWIGSMEGANTEAFF
DNA: TGTGCCTGGATCGGGTCCATGGAGGGGGCGAACACTGAAGCTTTCTTT

size: once
D: .
V: TRBV27
J: TRBJ2-5
CDR3: CASSGPGSSGETQYF
DNA: TGTGCCAGCAGTGGCCCCGGTTCCAGCGGGGAGACCCAGTACTTC

size: .
D: TRBD1
V: TRBV5-1
J: TRBJ1-6
CDR3: CASRKNRDSYNSPLHF
DNA: TGCGCCAGCAGGAAAAATCGGGACAGCTATAATTCACCCCTCCACTTT

size: .
D: .
V: TRBV5-4
J: TRBJ2-7
CDR3: CASSFENSYEQYF
DNA: TGTGCCAGCAGCTTTGAAAACTCCTACGAGCAGTACTTC

size: .
D: .
V: TRBV29-1
J: TRBJ2-5
CDR3: CSVEWAVTQETQYF
DNA: TGCAGCGTTGAATGGGCGGTCACCCAAGAGACCCAGTACTTC

size: .
D: .
V: TRBV9
J: TRBJ1-1
CDR3: CASSDTGNTEAFF
DNA: TGTGCCAGCAGCGATACAGGGAACACTGAAGCTTTCTTT

size: .
D: .
V: TRBV7-2
J: TRBJ2-7
CDR3: CASSLEGRTYEQYF
DNA: TGTGCCAGCAGCTTAGAGGGCAGGACGTACGAGCAGTACTTC

size: .
D: .
V: TRBV12-5
J: TRBJ2-2
CDR3: CASGLAHEVTGELFF
DNA: TGTGCTAGTGGTTTGGCACATGAGGTCACCGGGGAGCTGTTTTTT

size: .
D: .
V: TRBV5-4
J: TRBJ1-2
CDR3: CASSPDRTVDYGYTF
DNA: TGTGCCAGCAGTCCGGACCGGACTGTGGACTATGGCTACACCTTC

size: .
D: TRBD1
V: TRBV4-3
J: TRBJ2-7
CDR3: CASSWDRANEQYF
DNA: TGCGCCAGCAGTTGGGACAGGGCAAACGAGCAGTACTTC

size: .
D: .
V: TRBV29-1
J: TRBJ1-4
CDR3: CSVQDEAGKLFF
DNA: TGCAGCGTACAGGACGAGGCCGGAAAACTGTTTTTT

size: once
D: .
V: TRBV5-1
J: TRBJ2-2
CDR3: CASTHRQGLNTGELFF
DNA: TGCGCCAGCACCCATCGTCAGGGCCTTAACACCGGGGAGCTGTTTTTT

size: .
D: .
V: TRBV29-1
J: TRBJ1-1
CDR3: CSVEGVEVAFF
DNA: TGCAGCGTTGAGGGGGTTGAAGTGGCTTTCTTT

size: .
D: TRBD2
V: TRBV5-6
J: TRBJ2-1
CDR3: CASSLGLAGGSYNEQFF
DNA: TGTGCCAGCAGCTTGGGACTAGCGGGGGGTTCCTACAATGAGCAGTTCTTC

size: .
D: .
V: TRBV30
J: TRBJ1-3
CDR3: CAWSPPRGRNTIYF
DNA: TGTGCCTGGAGTCCACCCCGGGGGAGAAACACCATATATTTT

size: .
D: .
V: TRBV30
J: TRBJ1-1
CDR3: CAWSVLGTEAFF
DNA: TGTGCCTGGAGTGTACTGGGAACTGAAGCTTTCTTT

size: .
D: .
V: TRBV10-3
J: TRBJ2-1
CDR3: CAIRWGPRNEQFF
DNA: TGTGCCATCCGGTGGGGACCGCGGAATGAGCAGTTCTTC

size: few
D: .
V: TRBV7-9
J: TRBJ2-1
CDR3: CASSTGVGRPSSYNEQFF
DNA: TGTGCCAGCAGCACGGGGGTAGGGCGGCCCAGCTCCTACAATGAGCAGTTCTTC

size: few
D: .
V: TRBV15
J: TRBJ1-5
CDR3: CATSRRGNQPQHF
DNA: TGTGCCACCAGCAGGAGAGGGAATCAGCCCCAGCATTTT

size: few
D: .
V: TRBV2
J: TRBJ1-5
CDR3: CASTGAINQPQHF
DNA: TGTGCCAGCACAGGGGCGATCAATCAGCCCCAGCATTTT

size: .
D: .
V: TRBV30
J: TRBJ2-5
CDR3: CAWSGIPETQYF
DNA: TGTGCCTGGAGCGGCATTCCAGAGACCCAGTACTTC

size: .
D: .
V: TRBV9
J: TRBJ1-1
CDR3: CASSVILSTEAFF
DNA: TGTGCCAGCAGCGTCATTTTGAGCACTGAAGCTTTCTTT

size: .
D: .
V: TRBV30
J: TRBJ2-7
CDR3: CAWSLTDFEQYF
DNA: TGTGCCTGGAGTCTAACCGATTTCGAGCAGTACTTC

size: .
D: TRBD2
V: TRBV14
J: TRBJ2-3
CDR3: CASSQDGYRTSSTDTQYF
DNA: TGTGCCAGCAGCCAAGATGGGTACCGGACTAGCAGCACAGATACGCAGTATTTT

size: .
D: TRBD2
V: TRBV13
J: TRBJ2-5
CDR3: CASSSPHVAGLETQYF
DNA: TGTGCCAGCAGCTCCCCCCACGTAGCGGGTCTGGAGACCCAGTACTTC

size: .
D: TRBD1
V: TRBV29-1
J: TRBJ2-7
CDR3: CSVGDRGLYEQYF
DNA: TGCAGCGTTGGGGACAGGGGGCTCTACGAGCAGTACTTC

size: .
D: .
V: TRBV5-4
J: TRBJ2-7
CDR3: CASSLDHSYEQYF
DNA: TGTGCCAGCAGCTTGGACCACTCCTACGAGCAGTACTTC

size: .
D: .
V: TRBV11-2
J: TRBJ2-7
CDR3: CASSFGSPREQYF
DNA: TGTGCCAGCAGCTTCGGCTCGCCACGCGAGCAGTACTTC

size: few
D: .
V: TRBV29-1
J: TRBJ1-2
CDR3: CSVEGRGVLDGYTF
DNA: TGCAGCGTTGAAGGTAGGGGCGTTCTTGATGGCTACACCTTC

size: .
D: TRBD1
V: TRBV5-6
J: TRBJ2-2
CDR3: CASSLDLTGVGTGELFF
DNA: TGTGCCAGCAGCTTGGACCTGACAGGGGTGGGCACCGGGGAGCTGTTTTTT

size: .
D: TRBD2
V: TRBV13
J: TRBJ2-1
CDR3: CASSGSTSGVYNEQFF
DNA: TGTGCCAGCAGCGGATCGACTAGCGGGGTCTACAATGAGCAGTTCTTC

size: .
D: .
V: TRBV7-9
J: TRBJ2-2
CDR3: CASSPPGVNTGELFF
DNA: TGTGCCAGCAGCCCCCCCGGGGTGAACACCGGGGAGCTGTTTTTT

size: .
D: .
V: TRBV7-9
J: TRBJ2-7
CDR3: CASSFGRSYEQYF
DNA: TGTGCCAGCAGCTTTGGCAGGTCCTACGAGCAGTACTTC

size: .
D: .
V: TRBV6-1
J: TRBJ1-5
CDR3: CASSWDSNQPQHF
DNA: TGTGCCAGCAGTTGGGACAGCAATCAGCCCCAGCATTTT

size: .
D: .
V: TRBV4-3
J: TRBJ2-5
CDR3: CASSQVFGNQETQYF
DNA: TGCGCCAGCAGCCAAGTATTCGGCAACCAAGAGACCCAGTACTTC

size: .
D: .
V: TRBV12-5
J: TRBJ1-1
CDR3: CASGLAQGLMNTEAFF
DNA: TGTGCTAGTGGTTTGGCACAGGGTCTCATGAACACTGAAGCTTTCTTT

size: once
D: .
V: TRBV27
J: TRBJ2-3
CDR3: CASSPWGSGTDTQYF
DNA: TGTGCCAGCAGCCCATGGGGGTCCGGCACAGATACGCAGTATTTT